Listed below are T cell receptor beta chains from one sample, sequenced in a study of response to subunit inactivated influenza vaccine. From the RT-PCR reads, TCRdb called clonotypes with MiXCR, one entry per CDR3 protein. The sample comprises fewer than 200,000 distinct CDR3 sequences, about 9% of which are singletons, and approximately 10% rests with the top ten. The sequencing used non-naive T cells sorted from PBMCs, collected on the day of vaccination. The receptors stem from a man aged 50 or older who received an inactivated influenza vaccine. Each CDR3 is given with its conserved first and last residue. The order of the fields is D gene, J gene, V gene, clone size, CDR3 protein, CDR3 DNA. A D gene is named only where the DNA matches it firmly. Where a row states a size, it is once, few, many or the class of an expanded clone; other rows omit it.

d_call: .; j_call: TRBJ2-5; v_call: TRBV29-1; clone_size: once; cdr3_aa: CSVERRSQETQYF; cdr3_nt: TGCAGCGTTGAGCGGCGGTCCCAAGAGACCCAGTACTTC
d_call: TRBD2; j_call: TRBJ2-1; v_call: TRBV30; clone_size: few; cdr3_aa: CAWKRASGRYKSYNEQFF; cdr3_nt: TGTGCCTGGAAACGGGCTAGCGGGAGATACAAATCCTACAATGAGCAGTTCTTC
d_call: TRBD2; j_call: TRBJ2-5; v_call: TRBV5-1; clone_size: .; cdr3_aa: CASSLRIGLSGGNQETQYF; cdr3_nt: TGCGCCAGCAGCTTGAGGATCGGACTAAGCGGGGGGAACCAAGAGACCCAGTACTTC
d_call: .; j_call: TRBJ2-2; v_call: TRBV24-1; clone_size: many; cdr3_aa: CATSDTGTANTGELFF; cdr3_nt: TGTGCCACCAGTGACACCGGGACGGCGAACACCGGGGAGCTGTTTTTT
d_call: .; j_call: TRBJ1-4; v_call: TRBV7-6; clone_size: many; cdr3_aa: CASSLATNEKLFF; cdr3_nt: TGTGCCAGCAGCTTAGCGACTAATGAAAAACTGTTTTTT
d_call: .; j_call: TRBJ1-5; v_call: TRBV30; clone_size: few; cdr3_aa: CAWSESRTTKNQPQHF; cdr3_nt: TGTGCCTGGAGCGAATCCCGGACTACCAAGAACCAGCCCCAGCATTTT
d_call: .; j_call: TRBJ2-3; v_call: TRBV7-2; clone_size: .; cdr3_aa: CASSLVDGRGTDTQYF; cdr3_nt: TGTGCCAGCAGCTTAGTAGACGGGAGAGGCACAGATACGCAGTATTTT
d_call: .; j_call: TRBJ2-2; v_call: TRBV11-1; clone_size: .; cdr3_aa: CASNTGEAGELFF; cdr3_nt: TGTGCCAGCAACACCGGGGAGGCCGGGGAGCTGTTTTTT
d_call: .; j_call: TRBJ2-2; v_call: TRBV9; clone_size: many; cdr3_aa: CASSVVPLNTGELFF; cdr3_nt: TGTGCCAGCAGCGTAGTCCCCCTGAACACCGGGGAGCTGTTTTTT
d_call: .; j_call: TRBJ2-7; v_call: TRBV28; clone_size: few; cdr3_aa: CASSTSYGPQTDEQYF; cdr3_nt: TGTGCCAGCAGTACATCTTACGGCCCCCAGACTGACGAGCAGTACTTC
d_call: .; j_call: TRBJ1-2; v_call: TRBV10-3; clone_size: many; cdr3_aa: CAISESIDTTNYGYTF; cdr3_nt: TGTGCCATCAGTGAGTCAATTGACACGACTAACTATGGCTACACCTTC
d_call: .; j_call: TRBJ2-7; v_call: TRBV20-1; clone_size: few; cdr3_aa: CSAGTSTYEQYF; cdr3_nt: TGCAGTGCCGGGACGTCGACCTACGAGCAGTACTTC
d_call: TRBD1; j_call: TRBJ2-1; v_call: TRBV25-1; clone_size: few; cdr3_aa: CASSAREGTGASYNEQFF; cdr3_nt: TGTGCCAGCAGTGCACGAGAAGGGACAGGGGCCTCCTACAATGAGCAGTTCTTC
d_call: TRBD2; j_call: TRBJ2-5; v_call: TRBV7-3; clone_size: few; cdr3_aa: CASSTPGPSGSQETQYF; cdr3_nt: TGTGCCAGCAGCACACCTGGGCCTAGCGGGAGCCAAGAGACCCAGTACTTC
d_call: .; j_call: TRBJ1-3; v_call: TRBV7-2; clone_size: .; cdr3_aa: CASTLGPGFGNTIYF; cdr3_nt: TGTGCCAGCACCCTCGGCCCAGGGTTTGGAAACACCATATATTTT
d_call: .; j_call: TRBJ2-3; v_call: TRBV10-3; clone_size: many; cdr3_aa: CAISDAGAADTQYF; cdr3_nt: TGTGCCATCAGTGATGCGGGGGCTGCAGATACGCAGTATTTT
d_call: .; j_call: TRBJ1-2; v_call: TRBV10-3; clone_size: .; cdr3_aa: CAISESMENYGYTF; cdr3_nt: TGTGCCATCAGTGAGTCGATGGAAAACTATGGCTACACCTTC
d_call: .; j_call: TRBJ2-1; v_call: TRBV7-3; clone_size: many; cdr3_aa: CASSPTRGVGNEQFF; cdr3_nt: TGTGCCAGCAGCCCCACTCGTGGAGTGGGCAATGAGCAGTTCTTC
d_call: .; j_call: TRBJ2-7; v_call: TRBV3-1; clone_size: few; cdr3_aa: CASSQRLGREQYF; cdr3_nt: TGTGCCAGCAGCCAAAGGCTCGGGCGCGAGCAGTACTTC
d_call: TRBD1; j_call: TRBJ1-5; v_call: TRBV7-2; clone_size: few; cdr3_aa: CASSPAQGAWQPQHF; cdr3_nt: TGTGCCAGCAGCCCCGCGCAGGGGGCTTGGCAGCCCCAGCATTTT
d_call: .; j_call: TRBJ2-7; v_call: TRBV7-9; clone_size: few; cdr3_aa: CASSLDGPEQYF; cdr3_nt: TGTGCCAGCAGCTTAGATGGGCCGGAGCAGTACTTC
d_call: .; j_call: TRBJ2-7; v_call: TRBV3-1; clone_size: .; cdr3_aa: CASSQELRELDEQYF; cdr3_nt: TGTGCCAGCAGCCAAGAACTCCGGGAGTTAGACGAGCAGTACTTC
d_call: .; j_call: TRBJ2-5; v_call: TRBV20-1; clone_size: many; cdr3_aa: CSAWRETQYF; cdr3_nt: TGCAGTGCCTGGAGGGAGACCCAGTACTTC
d_call: TRBD1; j_call: TRBJ1-2; v_call: TRBV7-8; clone_size: few; cdr3_aa: CASSSRTGNGYTF; cdr3_nt: TGTGCCAGCAGCTCACGGACAGGGAATGGCTACACCTTC
d_call: .; j_call: TRBJ1-6; v_call: TRBV27; clone_size: few; cdr3_aa: CASSLGRAVQMTYNSPLHF; cdr3_nt: TGTGCCAGCAGTTTAGGCAGGGCCGTGCAAATGACCTATAATTCACCCCTCCACTTT
d_call: .; j_call: TRBJ2-7; v_call: TRBV30; clone_size: .; cdr3_aa: CAWSVHSSYEQYF; cdr3_nt: TGTGCCTGGAGTGTTCACAGCTCCTACGAGCAGTACTTC
d_call: .; j_call: TRBJ2-7; v_call: TRBV6-2/TRBV6-3; clone_size: .; cdr3_aa: CATLQGEQYF; cdr3_nt: TGTGCCACCCTCCAGGGCGAGCAGTACTTC
d_call: TRBD2; j_call: TRBJ2-2; v_call: TRBV6-1; clone_size: many; cdr3_aa: CASRTGRGGLSGELFF; cdr3_nt: TGTGCCAGCAGAACGGGTCGGGGGGGCCTATCCGGGGAGCTGTTTTTT